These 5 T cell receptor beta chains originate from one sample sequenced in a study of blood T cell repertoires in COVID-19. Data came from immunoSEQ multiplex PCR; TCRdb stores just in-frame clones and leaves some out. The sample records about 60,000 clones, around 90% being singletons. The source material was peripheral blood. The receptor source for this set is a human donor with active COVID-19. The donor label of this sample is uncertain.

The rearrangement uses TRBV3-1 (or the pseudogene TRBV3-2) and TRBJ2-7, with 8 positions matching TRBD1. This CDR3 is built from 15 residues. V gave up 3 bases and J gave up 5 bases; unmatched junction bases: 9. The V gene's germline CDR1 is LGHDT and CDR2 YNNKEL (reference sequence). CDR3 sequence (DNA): TGTGCCAGCAGCCAGGGGACAGGTCCTCGTAACGAGCAGTACTTC. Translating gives CASSQGTGPRNEQYF.

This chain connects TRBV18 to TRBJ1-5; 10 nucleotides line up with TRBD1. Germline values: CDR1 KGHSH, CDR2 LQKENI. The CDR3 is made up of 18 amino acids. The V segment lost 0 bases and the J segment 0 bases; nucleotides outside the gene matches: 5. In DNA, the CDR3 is TGTGCCAGCTCACCACCGGGGACAGGGGTCAATAGCAATCAGCCCCAGCATTTT. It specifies CASSPPGTGVNSNQPQHF.

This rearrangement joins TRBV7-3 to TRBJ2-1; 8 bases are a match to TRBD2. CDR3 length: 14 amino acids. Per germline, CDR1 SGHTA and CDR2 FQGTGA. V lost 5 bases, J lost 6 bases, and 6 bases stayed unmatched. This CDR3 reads CASSPSTSVNEQFF. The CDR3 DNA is TGTGCCAGCAGCCCCTCGACTAGCGTCAATGAGCAGTTCTTC. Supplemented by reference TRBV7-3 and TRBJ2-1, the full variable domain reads GAGVSQTPSNKVTEKGKYVELRCDPISGHTALYWYRQSLGQGPEFLIYFQGTGAADDSGLPNDRFFAVRPEGSVSTLKIQRTERGDSAVYLCASSPSTSVNEQFFGPGTRLTVL.

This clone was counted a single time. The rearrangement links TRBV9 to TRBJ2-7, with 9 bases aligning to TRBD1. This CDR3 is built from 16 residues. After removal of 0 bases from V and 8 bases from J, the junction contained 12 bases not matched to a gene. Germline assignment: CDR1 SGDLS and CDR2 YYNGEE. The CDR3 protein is CASSVVRGTGYCKQYF. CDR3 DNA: TGTGCCAGCAGCGTAGTCCGCGGGACAGGGTATTGCAAGCAGTACTTC. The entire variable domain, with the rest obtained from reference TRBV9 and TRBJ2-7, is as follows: DSGVTQTPKHLITATGQRVTLRCSPRSGDLSVYWYQQSLDQGLQFLIQYYNGEERAKGNILERFSAQQFPDLHSELNLSSLELGDSALYFCASSVVRGTGYCKQYFGPGTRLTVT.

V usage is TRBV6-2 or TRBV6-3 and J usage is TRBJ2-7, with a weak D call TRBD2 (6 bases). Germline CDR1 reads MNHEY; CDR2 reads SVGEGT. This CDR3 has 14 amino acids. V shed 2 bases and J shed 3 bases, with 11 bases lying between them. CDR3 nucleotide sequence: TGTGCCAGCAGTTACACGACTAGAGGCTACGAGCAGTACTTC. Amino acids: CASSYTTRGYEQYF.